These 8 T cell receptor beta chains share one sample of origin, sequenced in a study of shared clonotypes between healthy human individuals. Profiled with immunoSEQ multiplex PCR; TCRdb holds only in-frame clones, not every one. The sample includes roughly 2 million clones, roughly 95% seen only once; the top ten take roughly 0.13%. Sequencing was done on a sample of naive CD4+ T cells sorted from blood. Subset specified: CD45RA+ positively selected. These TCRs come from a man aged 18 to 29 in good health.

V gene TRBV2 combines with J gene TRBJ1-2; a possible D gene is TRBD1 (5 bases). Looked up from germline, CDR1 is SNHLY and CDR2 is FYNNEI. This CDR3 is 13 amino acids long. Trimming removed 5 bases from V and 6 bases from J, with 13 bases in between. The CDR3 spells CASSTEVGDGYTF. The CDR3, as DNA: TGTGCCAGCAGTACCGAGGTAGGGGATGGCTACACCTTC. The whole variable domain, remainder taken from reference TRBV2 and TRBJ1-2, is EPEVTQTPSHQVTQMGQEVILRCVPISNHLYFYWYRQILGQKVEFLVSFYNNEISEKSEIFDDQFSVERPDGSNFTLKIRSTKLEDSAMYFCASSTEVGDGYTFGSGTRLTVV.

A note on this clone: This sample includes further DNA sequences coding for the same CDR3. The J gene is TRBJ2-7, the V gene TRBV10-2; weak D call: TRBD1 (6 bases). Germline CDR1 is WSHSY and CDR2 is SAAADI. The length of the CDR3 is 13 residues. V was pared by 3 bases and J by 1 base, with 7 bases between. CDR3 protein: CASSEGGSYEQYF. CDR3 in DNA: TGCGCCAGCAGTGAAGGGGGATCCTACGAGCAGTACTTC.

V usage is TRBV5-6 and J usage is TRBJ2-7; D gene ambiguous. This CDR3 has 14 amino acids. Looked up from germline, CDR1 is SGHDT and CDR2 is YYEEEE. V was clipped by 1 base and J by 5 bases, with 13 bases between them. As DNA, the CDR3 is TGTGCCAGCAGCTTGCAGAATTTACTCAACGAGCAGTACTTC. This gives the protein CASSLQNLLNEQYF.

V and J are TRBV2 and TRBJ1-1; D ambiguous. With 7 bases removed from V and 3 bases from J, the gap between germline ends came to 9 bases. CDR1 is SNHLY and CDR2 is FYNNEI in the germline V gene. The CDR3 covers 12 residues. CDR3 DNA sequence: TGTGCCAGCATGACTTGGGACACTGAAGCTTTCTTT. This sequence encodes CASMTWDTEAFF.

V and J are TRBV29-1 and TRBJ1-2; 7 bases are a match to TRBD1. The germline V gene encodes CDR1 SQVTM and CDR2 ANQGSEA. V lost 1 base, J lost 8 bases, and 7 bases stayed unmatched. CDR3 length equals 13 residues. CDR3 residues: CSVEATGMGGYTF. In DNA form, the CDR3 reads TGCAGCGTTGAAGCGACAGGGATGGGCGGCTACACCTTC.

Concerning this clone: The same CDR3 is also encoded by other DNA sequences in this sample. The chain carries TRBV10-3 and TRBJ2-7; D is undetermined. The CDR3 covers 15 residues. Between the trimmed V and J ends, which lost 0 bases and 0 bases, there was a span of 9 bases. CDR1 is ENHRY, CDR2 SYGVKD, per germline. CDR3 nucleotides: TGTGCCATCAGTGAGTCGGGCGGAAGCTCCTACGAGCAGTACTTC. Protein: CAISESGGSSYEQYF.

The rearrangement joins TRBV6-1 to TRBJ2-3; maybe TRBD2 (5 bases). The CDR3 is made up of 16 amino acids. Germline V gene lookup returns CDR1 MNHNS and CDR2 SASEGT. V lost 3 bases to trimming and J lost 6 bases, with 19 bases between them. DNA of the CDR3: TGTGCCAGCAGTGATCTTTCAGGTTTCTCGGGGGATACGCAGTATTTT. Amino acids: CASSDLSGFSGDTQYF.

On this clone itself: Other DNA variants within this sample encode the same CDR3. The V and J genes are TRBV5-1 and TRBJ2-7; D is perhaps TRBD1 or TRBD2 (5 bases each). CDR1 is SGHRS, CDR2 YFSETQ, per germline. Trimming shortened V by 0 bases and J by 0 bases, and 10 bases separated the two germline ends. CDR3 size: 15 residues. The CDR3 here is CASSLAAGSSYEQYF. In DNA form, the CDR3 reads TGCGCCAGCAGCTTGGCAGCAGGGAGCTCCTACGAGCAGTACTTC.